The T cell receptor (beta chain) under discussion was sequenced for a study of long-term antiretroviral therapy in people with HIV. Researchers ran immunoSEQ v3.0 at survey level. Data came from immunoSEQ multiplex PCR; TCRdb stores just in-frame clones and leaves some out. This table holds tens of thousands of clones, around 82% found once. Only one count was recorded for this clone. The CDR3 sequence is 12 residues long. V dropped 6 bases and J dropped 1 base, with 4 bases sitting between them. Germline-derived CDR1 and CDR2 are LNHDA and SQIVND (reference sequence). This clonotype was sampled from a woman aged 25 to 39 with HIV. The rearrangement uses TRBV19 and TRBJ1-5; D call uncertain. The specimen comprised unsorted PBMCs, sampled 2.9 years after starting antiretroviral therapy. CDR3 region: CASRPSNQPQHF. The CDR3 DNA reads TGTGCCAGTAGACCGAGCAATCAGCCCCAGCATTTT.